This TCR beta chain appears in the sequencing data of a study of patients and donors after allogeneic stem cell transplantation. TCRdb reprocessed the RT-PCR reads with MiXCR, giving one entry per CDR3 protein. The table shows about a million distinct CDR3 sequences, with under 20% occurring only once. This clonotype was recorded only once. The CDR3 spans 15 residues. The germline CDR1 and CDR2 sequences are SGHTA and FQGNSA. Trimming shortened V by 5 bases and J by 2 bases, and 16 bases separated the two germline ends. Sequencing was carried out using blood, either unsorted or a sorted T cell fraction (not recorded which). The TCR sequence derives from a human donor who was either an allogeneic HSCT recipient or a stem cell or donor lymphocyte infusion donor (not recorded which). It is not recorded whose cells these are; they may come from a transplant donor. This chain links TRBV7-2 with TRBJ2-7, with D tentatively TRBD1 (6 bases). The CDR3 DNA sequence: TGTGCCAGCAGCCTGCTACAGGGAACCGCCTACGAGCAGTACTTC. It specifies CASSLLQGTAYEQYF.